The following is a T cell receptor beta chain sequence with its context. There are 17 residues in the CDR3. After removal of 4 bases from V and 0 bases from J, the junction contained 10 bases not matched to a gene. Germline V gene data show CDR1 as SGDLS and CDR2 as YYNGEE. Seattle patients were enrolled during active infection and followed longitudinally. The data are from a study of blood T cell repertoires in COVID-19. Turning to the study itself: Donors in the United States, Italy and Spain gave samples during acute or convalescent COVID-19. T cells, B-cell-depleted T cells, or PBMCs provided the cDNA or gDNA that served as material.

Under the authors' procedure: Estimated nucleated cell counts came from reference gene primer amplification. TCRdb keeps only in-frame clones here, not all; method: immunoSEQ multiplex PCR. V and J calls and clone size are given by that table; D and trimming were obtained from the DNA. The table has approximately 270,000 clones, roughly 80% seen once. This receptor was taken from a person aged 65-85 years with COVID-19, enrolled during active disease. The gene calls are TRBV9 and TRBJ2-3; TRBD2 aligns across 8 bases. Sequencing input: peripheral blood. This CDR3 reads CASSPLGRGGSTDTQYF. The CDR3 nucleotides are TGTGCCAGCAGCCCCCTAGGACGGGGGGGCAGCACAGATACGCAGTATTTT.